This TCR beta chain was captured by sequencing in a study of cytomegalovirus exposure and HLA in healthy donors. Study results and caveats: Presence/absence analyses took donor sequencing depth as roughly uniform. A later analysis found TCR association rates differed by HLA locus, highest for DRB1 and lowest for HLA-C. Likely technical artifact: a cluster of highly shared sequence variants.

This CDR3 comprises 13 residues. V lost 0 bases, J lost 7 bases, and 9 bases lay in between. The V gene's germline CDR1 is MNHEY and CDR2 SMNVEV (reference sequence). 13 Jbeta primers and 60 Vbeta primers were used for the PCR. Only in-frame clones appear in the TCRdb table, and some are missing; sequencing was by immunoSEQ multiplex PCR. Altogether 150,000 or so clones are present, approximately 72% being singletons, with the ten largest covering about 2.8%. In its sample, this clone was seen a few times. Its antigen is still unknown. Sample: PBMCs. The chain couples TRBV27 to TRBJ1-1; no reliable D call. This TCR derives from a man younger than 30 in good health and CMV-seronegative. CDR3 sequence (DNA): TGTGCCAGCAGTTTATCTTCGGGGATTGAAGCTTTCTTT. Its protein product is CASSLSSGIEAFF.